One sample yielded the 18 T cell receptor beta chains listed below, sequenced in a study of blood T cell repertoires in COVID-19. The repertoire was sequenced with immunoSEQ multiplex PCR; TCRdb's copy has only in-frame clones and lacks some. In the table there are under 300,000 clones, around four fifths of which are singletons. Sequencing was performed on peripheral blood. The source of these receptors is a man between 60 and 75 years old who had recovered from COVID-19.

V is TRBV5-1 and J is TRBJ1-1; perhaps TRBD1 as D (5 bases). Deletions cut 4 bases from V and 1 base from J, with 20 bases between. The CDR3 contains 17 residues. The germline CDR1 and CDR2 sequences are SGHRS and YFSETQ. CDR3 region: CASSLRPPETANTEAFF. The CDR3, as DNA: TGCGCCAGCAGCCTTAGGCCCCCGGAGACAGCGAACACTGAAGCTTTCTTT.

This rearrangement joins TRBV2 to TRBJ2-7; TRBD2 is a possible D gene (5 bases). Germline V gene lookup returns CDR1 SNHLY and CDR2 FYNNEI. The CDR3 has 12 residues. Trimming removed 4 bases at V and 5 bases at J, with 9 bases between. CDR3 region: CASSVRRHEQYF. CDR3 DNA sequence: TGTGCCAGCAGTGTACGGAGGCACGAGCAGTACTTC.

This chain links TRBV6-6 with TRBJ2-7; TRBD1 might be the D (6 bases). Germline values: CDR1 MNHNY, CDR2 SVGAGI (reference sequence). The V end was cut by 6 bases, the J end by 4 bases, with 10 bases between. The CDR3 sequence is 12 residues long. The CDR3 protein is CASRRQEYEQYF. The CDR3 region has the DNA TGTGCCAGCAGACGACAGGAATACGAGCAGTACTTC.

In this sample, this clone turned up a few times. The gene calls are TRBV2 and TRBJ2-7, with a possible D match to TRBD1 (5 bases). CDR1 and CDR2 (germline): SNHLY, FYNNEI. This CDR3 contains 12 residues. Trimming left V 8 bases short and J 2 bases short, with 10 bases between. CDR3: CASGIQAYEQYF. CDR3 in DNA: TGTGCCAGCGGGATACAGGCCTACGAGCAGTACTTC.

The rearrangement uses TRBV7-9 and TRBJ2-4; 10 positions agree with TRBD1. From germline, CDR1 is SEHNR and CDR2 FQNEAQ (reference sequence). After removal of 5 bases from V and 9 bases from J, the junction contained 7 bases not matched to a gene. The CDR3 sequence is 14 residues long. In DNA form, the CDR3 reads TGTGCCAGCAGCCTGGGACAGGGGCCGGGCATTCAGTACTTC. Its translation: CASSLGQGPGIQYF.

The chain has TRBV18 and TRBJ2-7; D perhaps matches TRBD2 (6 bases). Germline CDR1 KGHSH, CDR2 LQKENI. Trimming removed 1 base at V and 0 bases at J, with 10 bases between. The CDR3 runs 15 residues. CDR3 DNA sequence: TGTGCCAGCTCACCACTGTCGGGAGACTCCTACGAGCAGTACTTC. Translating gives CASSPLSGDSYEQYF.

The chain is built from TRBV6-2 or TRBV6-3 and TRBJ2-1, with 13 positions matching TRBD2. The CDR3 runs 18 residues. Germline CDR1 reads MNHEY; CDR2 reads SVGEGT. The ends lost 4 bases at V and 0 bases at J; junction bases unmatched: 6. The CDR3 protein is CASSSLAGGTFSYNEQFF. The CDR3 bases are TGTGCCAGCAGTTCACTAGCGGGAGGGACCTTCTCCTACAATGAGCAGTTCTTC.

The chain employs TRBV12-5 and TRBJ1-6, with D perhaps matching TRBD1 (5 bases). The CDR3 is made up of 14 amino acids. V was trimmed by 3 bases and J by 7 bases, leaving 10 bases between them. Germline V lookup: CDR1 LGHNT, CDR2 FRNRAP. This CDR3 reads CASGFWGENSPLHF. The CDR3 DNA reads TGTGCTAGTGGTTTCTGGGGCGAGAATTCACCCCTCCACTTT.

The CDR3 loop is CASSVVGYNEQFF. The CDR3 DNA is TGTGCCAGCAGTGTTGTCGGGTACAATGAGCAGTTCTTC. The V gene is TRBV2, the J gene TRBJ2-1; no definite D call. In germline, CDR1 is SNHLY, CDR2 FYNNEI. V gave up 4 bases and J gave up 4 bases, with 8 bases separating them. CDR3 length: 13 residues.

CDR3 nucleotide sequence: TGCGCCAGCAGCCCTAGCAGCGCGCAGCTTAATGAAAAACTGTTTTTT. This sequence encodes CASSPSSAQLNEKLFF. The V and J genes are TRBV4-1 and TRBJ1-4; D gene ambiguous. The length of the CDR3 is 16 residues. Between the trimmed V and J ends, which lost 4 bases and 4 bases, there was a span of 16 bases. Germline CDR1 reads MGHRA; CDR2 reads YSYEKL.

The chain is built from TRBV12-3 or TRBV12-4 and TRBJ2-1; D is uncertain. The V end lost 9 bases, the J end lost 11 bases, and 14 bases lay between the germline ends. This CDR3 contains 11 residues. In nucleotides, the CDR3 is TGTGCCAGTACTAACGTTAACAAGCAGTTCTTC. Translating it yields CASTNVNKQFF.

The rearrangement joins TRBV5-4 to TRBJ2-7; 7 nucleotides agree with TRBD1. Trimming cost V 4 bases and J 0 bases; bases outside gene matches: 4. The V gene's germline CDR1 is SGHNT and CDR2 YYREEE (reference sequence). CDR3 length equals 14 residues. The CDR3 reads CASSQGDSSYEQYF. The CDR3 DNA is TGTGCCAGCAGCCAGGGGGACAGCTCCTACGAGCAGTACTTC.

This sequence joins TRBV7-9 and TRBJ2-1; D ambiguous. From germline, CDR1 is SEHNR and CDR2 FQNEAQ (reference sequence). The V gene lost 6 bases and the J gene lost 6 bases, with 12 bases spanning the gap. The length of the CDR3 is 13 residues. The DNA of the CDR3 is TGTGCCAGCAGATTACAACAGTTCAATGAGCAGTTCTTC. Amino acids: CASRLQQFNEQFF.

The J gene is TRBJ1-1, the V gene TRBV13, with a tentative D call TRBD1 (6 bases). CDR1 is PRHDT and CDR2 is FYEKMQ in the germline V gene (reference sequence). Trimming took off 0 bases at V and 4 bases at J, with 15 bases between the two ends. CDR3 length equals 16 residues. CDR3 protein: CASSLGGGRLATEAFF. CDR3 in DNA: TGTGCCAGCAGCTTAGGCGGGGGGCGGTTGGCCACTGAAGCTTTCTTT.

V gene TRBV11-2 combines with J gene TRBJ1-1; D is undetermined. The CDR3 has 15 amino acids. The germline V gene encodes CDR1 SGHAT and CDR2 FQNNGV. Trimming took off 6 bases at V and 2 bases at J, with 16 bases between the two ends. CDR3 in amino acids: CASRRGGGFNTEAFF. In DNA, the CDR3 is TGTGCCAGCAGAAGAGGAGGAGGCTTCAACACTGAAGCTTTCTTT.

The rearrangement links TRBV4-1 to TRBJ2-7; 7 nucleotides match TRBD1. Trimming removed 0 bases from V and 3 bases from J; junction bases left unmatched: 5. Germline V gives CDR1 MGHRA, CDR2 YSYEKL. CDR3 length: 15 residues. Here the CDR3 reads CASSQDPGTVYEQYF. The CDR3 coding sequence is TGCGCCAGCAGCCAAGATCCGGGGACAGTCTACGAGCAGTACTTC.

The genes are TRBV7-9 and TRBJ1-6; D remains unclear. Trimming cost V 2 bases and J 5 bases, with 7 bases left between them. The length of the CDR3 is 14 residues. From germline, CDR1 is SEHNR and CDR2 FQNEAQ (reference sequence). CDR3 loop: CASSLQGDNSPLHF. Here the CDR3 DNA reads TGTGCCAGCAGCTTACAAGGAGATAATTCACCCCTCCACTTT.

The V and J genes are TRBV5-5 and TRBJ2-1, with 8 bases that match TRBD2. The CDR3 spans 15 residues. Germline V gene sequence: CDR1 SGHKS, CDR2 YYEKEE (reference sequence). Losses at the gene ends were 0 bases for V and 8 bases for J; bases not matched to a gene: 7. The CDR3 loop is CASSLGLALTDEQFF. The CDR3 coding sequence is TGTGCCAGCAGCTTGGGACTAGCGCTAACCGATGAGCAGTTCTTC.